Listed below are T cell receptor beta chains from one sample, sequenced in a study of blood T cell repertoires in COVID-19. The data were produced by immunoSEQ multiplex PCR, yet TCRdb's version contains in-frame clones alone and is incomplete. Of under 150,000 clones listed, roughly 82% are singletons. Specimen: peripheral blood. Receptors originate from an elderly man with acute or convalescent COVID-19. Both conserved end residues are part of each CDR3. The D gene is left open where the match is weak. Clone size appears in some rows only: once, few, many, or a class for an expanded clone.

j_call v_call d_call clone_size cdr3_aa cdr3_nt
TRBJ1-2 TRBV5-1 TRBD1 - CASSPPFPGQGGGYTF TGCGCCAGCAGCCCGCCTTTCCCTGGACAGGGCGGCGGCTACACCTTC
TRBJ1-2 TRBV27 TRBD1 - CASSLDRGNGYTF TGTGCCAGCAGTCTAGACAGGGGTAATGGCTACACCTTC
TRBJ1-1 TRBV7-2 - - CASSVGLLNTEAFF TGTGCCAGCAGCGTCGGACTGTTGAACACTGAAGCTTTCTTT
TRBJ2-2 TRBV7-9 - - CASSLDSLTGELFF TGTGCCAGCAGCTTAGATAGTCTTACCGGGGAGCTGTTTTTT
TRBJ1-4 TRBV18 - - CASSPNGSPKQSHNEKLFF TGTGCCAGCTCACCCAACGGGAGCCCGAAACAGTCGCATAATGAAAAACTGTTTTTT
TRBJ1-4 TRBV5-1 TRBD1 few CASSSDRGNEKLFF TGCGCCAGCAGCTCGGACAGGGGAAATGAAAAACTGTTTTTT
TRBJ2-2 TRBV24-1 TRBD2 - CATSGIIGSGVSTGELFF TGTGCCACCAGTGGGATTATTGGAAGCGGGGTTTCCACCGGGGAGCTGTTTTTT
TRBJ2-2 TRBV5-1 - - CASRSQGTTGELFF TGCGCCAGCAGATCTCAGGGGACGACCGGGGAGCTGTTTTTT
TRBJ1-1 TRBV6-2/TRBV6-3 - - CASSPPQHRNTEAFF TGTGCCAGCAGCCCTCCGCAACATCGGAACACTGAAGCTTTCTTT
TRBJ2-7 TRBV20-1 - many CSARRAYEQYF TGCAGTGCTCGCCGGGCCTACGAGCAGTACTTC